The sequence of this T cell receptor (beta chain) was determined in a study of T cells in narcolepsy. Across the whole study: Donors had narcolepsy type 1 or type 2, or were healthy controls. Study-wide results and limits: Autoreactive clonotypes reportedly recurred in blood of same and different patients, not controls.

For this clone: No antigen is known for it.

Germline CDR1 is MNHEY and CDR2 is SVGAGI. The CDR3 is made up of 12 amino acids. The junction had 4 bases not matched to a gene; V was cut back by 5 bases and J by 7 bases. Clones were sequenced by immunoSEQ multiplex PCR, and TCRdb holds only the in-frame ones, with some missing. The sample lists tens of thousands of clones; 88% were seen once. The sequencing sample was made of CD45RA- memory CD4+ T cells from PBMCs. The sequence was obtained from a human donor with narcolepsy. The chain recombines TRBV6-5 with TRBJ2-7; 8 nucleotides agree with TRBD1. In DNA, the CDR3 is TGTGCCAGCAGTCGGGACAGGCAGGAGCAGTACTTC. As protein: CASSRDRQEQYF.